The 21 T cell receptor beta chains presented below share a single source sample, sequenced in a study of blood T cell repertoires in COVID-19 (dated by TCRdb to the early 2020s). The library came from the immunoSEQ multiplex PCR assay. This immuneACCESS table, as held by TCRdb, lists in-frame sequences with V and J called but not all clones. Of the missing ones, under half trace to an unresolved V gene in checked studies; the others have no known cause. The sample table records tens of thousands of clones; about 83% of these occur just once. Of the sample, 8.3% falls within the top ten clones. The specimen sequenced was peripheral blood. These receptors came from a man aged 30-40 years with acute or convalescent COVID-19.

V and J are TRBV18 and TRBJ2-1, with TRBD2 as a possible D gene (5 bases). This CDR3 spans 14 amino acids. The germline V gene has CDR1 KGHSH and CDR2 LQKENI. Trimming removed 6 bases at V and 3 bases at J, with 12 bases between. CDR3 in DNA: TGTGCCAGCTCCGATAGCGTAAACTACAATGAGCAGTTCTTC. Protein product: CASSDSVNYNEQFF.

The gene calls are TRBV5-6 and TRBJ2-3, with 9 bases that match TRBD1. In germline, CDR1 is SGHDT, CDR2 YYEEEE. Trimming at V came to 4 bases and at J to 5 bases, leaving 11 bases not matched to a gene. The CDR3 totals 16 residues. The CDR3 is CASSRPGTGSGDTQYF. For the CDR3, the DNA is TGTGCCAGCAGCAGACCCGGGACAGGGTCGGGAGATACGCAGTATTTT.

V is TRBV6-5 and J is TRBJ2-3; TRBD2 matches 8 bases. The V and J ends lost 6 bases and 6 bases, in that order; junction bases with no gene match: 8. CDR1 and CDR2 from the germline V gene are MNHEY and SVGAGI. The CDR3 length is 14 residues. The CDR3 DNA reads TGTGCCAGCAGACGCCCACTAGCGGCCGATACGCAGTATTTT. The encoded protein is CASRRPLAADTQYF.

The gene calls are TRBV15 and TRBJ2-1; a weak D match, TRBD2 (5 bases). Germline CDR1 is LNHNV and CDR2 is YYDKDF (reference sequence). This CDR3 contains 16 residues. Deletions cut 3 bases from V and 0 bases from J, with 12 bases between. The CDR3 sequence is CATSRADYTSYNEQFF. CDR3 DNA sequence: TGTGCCACCAGCAGGGCAGACTATACCTCCTACAATGAGCAGTTCTTC. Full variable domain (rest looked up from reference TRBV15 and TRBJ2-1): DAMVIQNPRYQVTQFGKPVTLSCSQTLNHNVMYWYQQKSSQAPKLLFHYYDKDFNNEADTPDNFQSRRPNTSFCFLDIRSPGLGDTAMYLCATSRADYTSYNEQFFGPGTRLTVL.

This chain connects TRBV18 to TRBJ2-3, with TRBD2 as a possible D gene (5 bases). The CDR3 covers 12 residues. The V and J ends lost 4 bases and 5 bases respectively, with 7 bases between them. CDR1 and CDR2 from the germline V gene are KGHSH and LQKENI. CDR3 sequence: CASSQLEDTQYF. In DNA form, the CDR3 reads TGTGCCAGCTCACAACTAGAAGATACGCAGTATTTT.

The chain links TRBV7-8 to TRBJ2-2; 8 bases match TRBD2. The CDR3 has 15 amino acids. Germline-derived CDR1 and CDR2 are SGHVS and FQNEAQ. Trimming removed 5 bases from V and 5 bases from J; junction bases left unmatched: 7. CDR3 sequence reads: CASSLWTSFTGELFF. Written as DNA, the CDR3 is TGTGCCAGCAGCCTCTGGACTAGCTTTACCGGGGAGCTGTTTTTT.

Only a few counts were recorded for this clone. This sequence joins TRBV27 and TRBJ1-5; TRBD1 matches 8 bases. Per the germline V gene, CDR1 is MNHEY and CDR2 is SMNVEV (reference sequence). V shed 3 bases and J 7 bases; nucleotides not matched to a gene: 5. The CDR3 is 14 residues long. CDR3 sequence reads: CASSFTGGGQPQHF. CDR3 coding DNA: TGTGCCAGCAGTTTTACAGGGGGAGGACAGCCCCAGCATTTT.

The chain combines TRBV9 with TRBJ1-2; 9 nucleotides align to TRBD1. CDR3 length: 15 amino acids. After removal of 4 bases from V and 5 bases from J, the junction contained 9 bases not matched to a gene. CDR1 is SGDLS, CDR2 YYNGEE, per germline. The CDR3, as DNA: TGTGCCAGCAGCACCGGGACAGGGTCTACTTATGGCTACACCTTC. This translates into CASSTGTGSTYGYTF.

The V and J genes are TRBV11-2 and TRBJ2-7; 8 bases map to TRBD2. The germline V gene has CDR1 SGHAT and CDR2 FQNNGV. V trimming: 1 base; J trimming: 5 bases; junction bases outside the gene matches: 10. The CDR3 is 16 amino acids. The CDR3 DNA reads TGTGCCAGCAGCTTAGTCAGCGGGAGCGCTTGGAACGAGCAGTACTTC. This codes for CASSLVSGSAWNEQYF.

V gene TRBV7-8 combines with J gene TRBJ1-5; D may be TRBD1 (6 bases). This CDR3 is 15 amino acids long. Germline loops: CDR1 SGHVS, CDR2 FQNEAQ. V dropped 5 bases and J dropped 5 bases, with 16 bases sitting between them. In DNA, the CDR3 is TGTGCCAGCAGCCTTTCCTACAGGGCCGATCAGCCCCAGCATTTT. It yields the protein CASSLSYRADQPQHF.

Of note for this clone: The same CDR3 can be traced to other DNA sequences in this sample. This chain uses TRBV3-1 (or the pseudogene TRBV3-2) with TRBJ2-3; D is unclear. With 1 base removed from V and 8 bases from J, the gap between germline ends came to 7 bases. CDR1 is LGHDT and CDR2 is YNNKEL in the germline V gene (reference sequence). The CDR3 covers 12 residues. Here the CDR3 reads CASSQVGGTQYF. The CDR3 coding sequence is TGTGCCAGCAGCCAAGTAGGCGGTACGCAGTATTTT.

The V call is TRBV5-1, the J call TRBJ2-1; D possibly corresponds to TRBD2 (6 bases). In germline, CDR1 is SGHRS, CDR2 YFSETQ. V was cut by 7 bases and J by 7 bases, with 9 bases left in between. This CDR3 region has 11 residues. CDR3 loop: CASGGINEQFF. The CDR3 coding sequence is TGCGCCAGCGGAGGGATAAATGAGCAGTTCTTC.

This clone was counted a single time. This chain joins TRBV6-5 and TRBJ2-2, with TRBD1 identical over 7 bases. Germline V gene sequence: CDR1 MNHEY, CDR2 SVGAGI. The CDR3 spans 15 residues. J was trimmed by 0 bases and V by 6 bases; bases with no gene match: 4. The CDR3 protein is CASSPGQPNTGELFF. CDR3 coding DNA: TGTGCCAGCAGCCCGGGACAGCCGAACACCGGGGAGCTGTTTTTT.

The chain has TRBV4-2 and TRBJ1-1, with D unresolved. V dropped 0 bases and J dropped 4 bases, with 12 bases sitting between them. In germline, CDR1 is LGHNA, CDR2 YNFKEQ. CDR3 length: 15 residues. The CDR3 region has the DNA TGTGCCAGCAGCCAAGAAGCCTTGCGGGGCACTGAAGCTTTCTTT. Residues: CASSQEALRGTEAFF.

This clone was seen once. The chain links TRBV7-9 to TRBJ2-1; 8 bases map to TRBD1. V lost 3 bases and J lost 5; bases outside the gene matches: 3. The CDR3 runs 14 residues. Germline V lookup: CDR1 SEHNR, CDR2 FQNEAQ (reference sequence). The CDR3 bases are TGTGCCAGCAGCTTTGGGGACAGGAACAATGAGCAGTTCTTC. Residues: CASSFGDRNNEQFF.

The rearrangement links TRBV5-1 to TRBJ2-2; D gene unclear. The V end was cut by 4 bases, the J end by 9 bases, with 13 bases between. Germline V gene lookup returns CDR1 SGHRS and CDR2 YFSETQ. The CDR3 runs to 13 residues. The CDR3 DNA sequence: TGCGCCAGCAGCAAGCCCCCGCTCAGGGAGCTGTTTTTT. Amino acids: CASSKPPLRELFF.

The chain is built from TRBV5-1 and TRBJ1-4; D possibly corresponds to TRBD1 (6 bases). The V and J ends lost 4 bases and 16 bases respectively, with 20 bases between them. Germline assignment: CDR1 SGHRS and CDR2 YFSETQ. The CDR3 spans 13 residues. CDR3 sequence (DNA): TGCGCCAGCAGCGTCGCAGGTGGGGACAAGTGGTTTTTT. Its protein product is CASSVAGGDKWFF.

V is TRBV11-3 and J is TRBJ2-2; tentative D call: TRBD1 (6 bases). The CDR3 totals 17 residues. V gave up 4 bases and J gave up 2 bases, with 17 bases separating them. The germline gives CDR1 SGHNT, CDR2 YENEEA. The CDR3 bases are TGTGCCAGCAGCTCCAGCATCGGGACACTCAACACCGGGGAGCTGTTTTTT. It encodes CASSSSIGTLNTGELFF.

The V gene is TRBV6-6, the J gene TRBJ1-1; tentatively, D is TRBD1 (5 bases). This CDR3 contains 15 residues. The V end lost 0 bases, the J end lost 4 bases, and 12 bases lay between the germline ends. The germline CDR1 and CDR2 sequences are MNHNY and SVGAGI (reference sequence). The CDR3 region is CASSYSLGGGTEAFF. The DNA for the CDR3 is TGTGCCAGCAGTTACTCTCTCGGGGGTGGCACTGAAGCTTTCTTT.

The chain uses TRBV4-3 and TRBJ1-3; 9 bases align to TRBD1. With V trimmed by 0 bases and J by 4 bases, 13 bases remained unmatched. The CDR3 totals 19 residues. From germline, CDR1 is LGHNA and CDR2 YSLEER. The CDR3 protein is CASSQDSLRGQGVGNTIYF. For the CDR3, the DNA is TGCGCCAGCAGCCAAGATAGCCTGCGGGGACAGGGCGTGGGAAACACCATATATTTT.

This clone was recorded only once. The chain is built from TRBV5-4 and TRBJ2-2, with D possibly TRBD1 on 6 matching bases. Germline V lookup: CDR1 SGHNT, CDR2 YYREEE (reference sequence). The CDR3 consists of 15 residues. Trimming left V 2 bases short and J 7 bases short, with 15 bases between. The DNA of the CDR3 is TGTGCCAGCAGCTTCCAGGGGAAGGAGAACGGGGAGCTGTTTTTT. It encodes CASSFQGKENGELFF. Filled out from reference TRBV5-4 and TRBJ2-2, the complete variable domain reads ETGVTQSPTHLIKTRGQQVTLRCSSQSGHNTVSWYQQALGQGPQFIFQYYREEENGRGNFPPRFSGLQFPNYSSELNVNALELDDSALYLCASSFQGKENGELFFGEGSRLTVL.